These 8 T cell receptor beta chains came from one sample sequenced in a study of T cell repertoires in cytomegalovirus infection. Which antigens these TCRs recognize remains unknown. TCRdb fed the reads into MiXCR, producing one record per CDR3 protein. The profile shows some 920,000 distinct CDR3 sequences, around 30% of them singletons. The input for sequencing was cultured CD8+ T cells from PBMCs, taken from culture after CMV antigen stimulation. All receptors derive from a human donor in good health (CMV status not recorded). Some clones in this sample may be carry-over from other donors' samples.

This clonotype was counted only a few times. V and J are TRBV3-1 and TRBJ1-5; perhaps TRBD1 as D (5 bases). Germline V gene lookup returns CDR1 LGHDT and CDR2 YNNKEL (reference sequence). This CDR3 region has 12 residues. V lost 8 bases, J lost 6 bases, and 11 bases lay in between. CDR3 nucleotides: TGTGCCAGCCCAGGGACGGTTCAGCCCCAGCATTTT. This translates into CASPGTVQPQHF.

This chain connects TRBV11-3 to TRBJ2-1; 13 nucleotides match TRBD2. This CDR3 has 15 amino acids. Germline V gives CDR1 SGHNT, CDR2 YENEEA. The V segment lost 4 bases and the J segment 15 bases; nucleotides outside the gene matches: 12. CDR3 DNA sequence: TGTGCCAGCAGCTCCAAACTAGCGGGGGGGCTACGCGGGTTCTTC. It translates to CASSSKLAGGLRGFF.

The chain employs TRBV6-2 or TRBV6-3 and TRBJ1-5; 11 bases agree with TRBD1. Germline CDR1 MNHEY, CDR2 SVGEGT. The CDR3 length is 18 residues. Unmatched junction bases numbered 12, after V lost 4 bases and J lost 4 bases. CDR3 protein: CASSLTRDRGLWNQPQHF. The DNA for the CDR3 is TGTGCCAGCAGTTTAACCCGGGACAGGGGGTTGTGGAATCAGCCCCAGCATTTT.

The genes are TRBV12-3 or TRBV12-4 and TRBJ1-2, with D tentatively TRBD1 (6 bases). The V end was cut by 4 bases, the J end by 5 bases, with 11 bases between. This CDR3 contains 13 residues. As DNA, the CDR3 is TGTGCCAGCAGTTCGCGGACAGAATATGGCTACACCTTC. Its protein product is CASSSRTEYGYTF.

The DNA for the CDR3 is TGTGCCAGCAGTGAACAAGACAGGGGGTTCTACCCTAGCACAGATACGCAGTATTTT. Its protein product is CASSEQDRGFYPSTDTQYF. The chain uses TRBV6-1 and TRBJ2-3; 9 bases line up with TRBD1. This CDR3 is built from 19 residues. Germline V gene sequence: CDR1 MNHNS, CDR2 SASEGT. V shed 2 bases, J shed 0 bases, and the junction held 12 bases outside the gene matches.

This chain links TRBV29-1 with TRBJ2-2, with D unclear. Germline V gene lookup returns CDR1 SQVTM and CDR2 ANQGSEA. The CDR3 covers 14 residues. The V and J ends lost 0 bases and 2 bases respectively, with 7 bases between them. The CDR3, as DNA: TGCAGCGTTGAAGATGGTCCCAACACCGGGGAGCTGTTTTTT. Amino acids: CSVEDGPNTGELFF.

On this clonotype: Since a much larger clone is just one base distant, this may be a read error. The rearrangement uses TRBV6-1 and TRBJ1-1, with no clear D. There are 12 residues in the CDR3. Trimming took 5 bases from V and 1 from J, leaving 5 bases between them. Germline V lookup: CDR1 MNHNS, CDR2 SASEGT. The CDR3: CASSNWNTEAFF. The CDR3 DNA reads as TGTGCCAGCAGTAACTGGAACACTGAAGCTTTCTTT.

The CDR3 region has the DNA TGCAGTGCTAGGAGGACAGCCTTGAACACTGAAGCTTTCTTT. Its translation is CSARRTALNTEAFF. The gene calls are TRBV20-1 and TRBJ1-1, with D possibly matching TRBD1 (6 bases). The CDR3 consists of 14 residues. Trimming pared 3 bases from V and 0 bases from J, leaving 11 bases between. CDR1 and CDR2 from the germline V gene are DFQATT and SNEGSKA (reference sequence).